Below, 18 T cell receptor beta chains from the same sample are listed, as sequenced in a study of cytomegalovirus exposure and HLA in healthy donors. A multiplex PCR was run with 60 Vbeta primers and 13 Jbeta primers. Profiling relied on immunoSEQ multiplex PCR, and the TCRdb table lists in-frame clones only, not all of them. The table lists about 190,000 clones, roughly three quarters of them singletons. Sequencing input: PBMCs. All receptors come from a woman between 18 and 29 years old in good health and CMV-seronegative.

The CDR3 nucleotides are TGTGCCAGCAGTTACGGAGGAGTTGAGCAGTTCTTC. Residues: CASSYGGVEQFF. The gene calls are TRBV6-5 and TRBJ2-1, with D maybe TRBD2 (5 bases). Germline CDR1 MNHEY, CDR2 SVGAGI. This CDR3 has 12 residues. Between the trimmed V and J ends, which lost 2 bases and 9 bases, there was a span of 8 bases.

The V call is TRBV27, the J call TRBJ1-1; 9 bases align to TRBD1. Trimming took 5 bases from V and 10 from J; bases not matched to a gene: 14. Germline lookup yields CDR1 MNHEY and CDR2 SMNVEV (reference sequence). This CDR3 region has 15 residues. This chain's CDR3 is CASSQRTGDILGAFF. CDR3 sequence (DNA): TGTGCCAGCAGTCAACGGACAGGGGACATTTTGGGAGCTTTCTTT.

This rearrangement joins TRBV29-1 to TRBJ1-1; D not certain. The germline V and J ends were trimmed by 4 bases and 8 bases, with 5 bases remaining between them. The CDR3 is made up of 9 amino acids. Germline CDR1 is SQVTM and CDR2 is ANQGSEA. The DNA for the CDR3 is TGCAGCGTTGCCGGGGAAGCTTTCTTT. Amino acid sequence: CSVAGEAFF.

CDR3 sequence: CASSLRSTGNTGELFF. CDR3 nucleotide sequence: TGCGCCAGCAGCTTGAGGTCGACGGGGAACACCGGGGAGCTGTTTTTT. The V gene is TRBV5-1, the J gene TRBJ2-2; D remains unclear. Germline V gene lookup returns CDR1 SGHRS and CDR2 YFSETQ. V shed 1 base and J shed 1 base, with 11 bases lying between them. The CDR3 has 16 amino acids.

The chain uses TRBV5-4 and TRBJ2-1, with 11 bases that match TRBD2. V lost 4 bases and J lost 0; bases outside the gene matches: 6. The V gene's germline CDR1 is SGHNT and CDR2 YYREEE (reference sequence). This CDR3 has 17 residues. The CDR3 DNA follows: TGTGCCAGCAGCCCTGCGGGACTAGCGGTCTCCTACAATGAGCAGTTCTTC. It specifies CASSPAGLAVSYNEQFF.

V and J are TRBV2 and TRBJ1-5; no firm D call. Germline CDR1 is SNHLY and CDR2 is FYNNEI. The ends were cut back, 3 bases at V and 10 bases at J, with 13 bases in the middle. The CDR3 contains 13 residues. CDR3 nucleotides: TGTGCCAGCAGTGACCAAACTCGGTACCCCCAGCATTTT. Its translation is CASSDQTRYPQHF.

The V call is TRBV2, the J call TRBJ2-1; 10 bases map to TRBD1. The CDR3 extends over 14 amino acids. Germline values: CDR1 SNHLY, CDR2 FYNNEI. V shed 5 bases and J 8 bases; nucleotides not matched to a gene: 6. The CDR3 sequence: CASSRDRGPDEQFF. CDR3 DNA sequence: TGTGCCAGCAGTCGCGACAGGGGGCCGGATGAGCAGTTCTTC.

This sequence joins TRBV29-1 and TRBJ1-1; 9 positions match TRBD1. Trimming cost V 7 bases and J 4 bases; bases outside gene matches: 4. CDR3 length: 12 amino acids. The germline gives CDR1 SQVTM, CDR2 ANQGSEA. This CDR3 is CSGTTGGTEAFF. The CDR3 bases are TGCAGCGGTACGACAGGGGGCACTGAAGCTTTCTTT.

The chain employs TRBV27 and TRBJ1-2; 9 bases align to TRBD1. The CDR3 consists of 16 residues. From germline, CDR1 is MNHEY and CDR2 SMNVEV (reference sequence). V shed 6 bases and J 6 bases; nucleotides not matched to a gene: 14. The CDR3 bases are TGTGCCAGCAGCCTTACAGGGGGCGTACCCCTGAATGGCTACACCTTC. The encoded protein is CASSLTGGVPLNGYTF.

The chain is built from TRBV28 and TRBJ1-6; D is ambiguous. The CDR3 loop spans 17 amino acids. Per the germline V gene, CDR1 is MDHEN and CDR2 is SYDVKM. Deletions cut 3 bases from V and 1 base from J, with 13 bases between. The CDR3 nucleotides read TGTGCCAGCAGTTTGACCCCGCTGGAGTCCTATAATTCACCCCTCCACTTT. This sequence encodes CASSLTPLESYNSPLHF.

This sequence joins TRBV21-1 and TRBJ1-4. TRBV21-1 is termed a pseudogene. The CDR3 is made up of 15 amino acids. CDR3 protein: CASSQSRGADEKLFF. In DNA, the CDR3 is TGTGCCAGCAGCCAATCGCGGGGGGCGGATGAAAAACTGTTTTTT.

The chain links TRBV11-2 to TRBJ2-7; TRBD2 is a possible D gene (7 bases). The CDR3 consists of 14 residues. Between the trimmed V and J ends, which lost 3 bases and 2 bases, there was a span of 11 bases. Germline V lookup: CDR1 SGHAT, CDR2 FQNNGV. CDR3 residues: CASSLGGGTYEQYF. CDR3 coding DNA: TGTGCCAGCAGCTTGGGCGGGGGCACCTACGAGCAGTACTTC.

The chain carries TRBV28 and TRBJ1-1, with D possibly matching TRBD1 (6 bases). CDR3 length: 14 amino acids. Germline CDR1 reads MDHEN; CDR2 reads SYDVKM. V shed 0 bases and J shed 5 bases, with 10 bases lying between them. The CDR3 is CASSLWPGETEAFF. CDR3 DNA: TGTGCCAGCAGTTTATGGCCAGGGGAAACTGAAGCTTTCTTT.

Comments on this clone: This CDR3 is also generated by other DNA sequences in the sample. This chain links TRBV28 with TRBJ2-7; 11 bases fit TRBD2. After removal of 6 bases from V and 3 bases from J, the junction contained 1 base not matched to a gene. Germline V gives CDR1 MDHEN, CDR2 SYDVKM. CDR3 length equals 13 residues. DNA of the CDR3: TGTGCCAGCAGAACTAGCGGGAGCTACGAGCAGTACTTC. Amino acids: CASRTSGSYEQYF.

This clone was seen just once. In nucleotides, the CDR3 is TGCAGCGTCCGGGGGGCTGGAGAGACCCAGTACTTC. Its translation is CSVRGAGETQYF. The chain carries TRBV29-1 and TRBJ2-5; a possible D gene is TRBD2 (7 bases). This CDR3 has 12 residues. Germline V gene sequence: CDR1 SQVTM, CDR2 ANQGSEA. V lost 6 bases to trimming and J lost 4 bases, with 12 bases between them.

CDR3: CASSLTQGTDTQYF. The CDR3, as DNA: TGTGCCAGCAGCTTAACGCAGGGGACAGATACGCAGTATTTT. The chain links TRBV7-3 to TRBJ2-3; D perhaps matches TRBD1 (6 bases). Germline V gene sequence: CDR1 SGHTA, CDR2 FQGTGA. CDR3 length equals 14 residues. The V end lost 0 bases, the J end lost 3 bases, and 7 bases lay between the germline ends.

V is TRBV28 and J is TRBJ2-7; no definite D call. CDR1 is MDHEN, CDR2 SYDVKM, per germline. Trimming removed 7 bases from V and 2 bases from J, with 9 bases in between. This CDR3 is built from 12 residues. CDR3 sequence: CASNQQTYEQYF. The CDR3 DNA reads TGTGCCAGCAACCAACAGACCTACGAGCAGTACTTC.

The chain is built from TRBV5-1 and TRBJ2-7; TRBD1 matches at 8 bases. Losses at the gene ends were 3 bases for V and 7 bases for J; bases not matched to a gene: 9. This CDR3 spans 14 amino acids. Germline CDR1 and CDR2: SGHRS and YFSETQ. The CDR3 region has the DNA TGCGCCAGCAGCTCTCCCGACAGGGGTGGGGAGCAGTACTTC. Amino acid sequence: CASSSPDRGGEQYF.